This T cell receptor beta chain comes out of a study of blood T cell repertoires in COVID-19. TCRdb's copy holds only in-frame clones and misses some; the assay was immunoSEQ multiplex PCR. The data contain some 130,000 clones, 84% of them singletons. Germline V CDR1 and CDR2: SGHTA, FQGNSA. The CDR3 runs 17 residues. Trimming took 3 bases from V and 6 from J; bases not matched to a gene: 11. This clonotype was sampled from a human donor in a cohort sampled during active COVID-19. The gene calls are TRBV7-2 and TRBJ2-2, with 9 bases lining up with TRBD1. Sequencing was performed on peripheral blood. DNA for the CDR3: TGTGCCAGCAGCTTTGCCGGGACAGGGATCGGGGCCGGGGAGCTGTTTTTT. It is translated as CASSFAGTGIGAGELFF.